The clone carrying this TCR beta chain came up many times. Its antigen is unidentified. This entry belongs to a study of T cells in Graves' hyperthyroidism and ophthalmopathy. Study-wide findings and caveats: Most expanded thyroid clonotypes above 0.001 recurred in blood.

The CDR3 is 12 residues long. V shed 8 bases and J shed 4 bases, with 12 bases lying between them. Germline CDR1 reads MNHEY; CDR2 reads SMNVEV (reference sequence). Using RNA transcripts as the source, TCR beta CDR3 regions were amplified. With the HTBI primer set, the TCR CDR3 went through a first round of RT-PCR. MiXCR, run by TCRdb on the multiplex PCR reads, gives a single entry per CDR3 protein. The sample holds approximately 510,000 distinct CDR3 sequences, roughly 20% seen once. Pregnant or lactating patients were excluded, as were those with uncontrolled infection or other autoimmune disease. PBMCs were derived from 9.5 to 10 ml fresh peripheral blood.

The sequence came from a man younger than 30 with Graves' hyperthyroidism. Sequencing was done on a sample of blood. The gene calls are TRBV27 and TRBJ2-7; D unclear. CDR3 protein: CASGTSRYEQYF. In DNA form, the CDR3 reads TGTGCCAGCGGAACGAGCCGGTACGAGCAGTACTTC.